These T cell receptor beta chains were read from a single sample in a study of blood T cell repertoires in COVID-19. Produced via immunoSEQ multiplex PCR; TCRdb's table is partial and in-frame only. The sample holds just over 250,000 clones, approximately 89% seen once. Source material: peripheral blood. These receptors were collected from a middle-aged man who had recovered from COVID-19. CDR3s include the opening cysteine and the closing phenylalanine or tryptophan. D genes are given only for firm matches. A clone size is listed for some rows: how often the clone was seen (once, few, many), or a class if it is expanded.

NA	TRBV12-3/TRBV12-4	TRBJ1-4	13	NA	CASGRSDNEKLFF	TGTGCCAGCGGGCGTAGCGATAATGAAAAACTGTTTTTT
NA	TRBV19	TRBJ2-4	11	NA	CASSAGSLKYF	TGTGCCAGTAGTGCGGGGTCCCTGAAGTACTTC
NA	TRBV6-1	TRBJ2-2	15	NA	CASSDTGLRAGELFF	TGTGCCAGCAGTGACACGGGACTCCGCGCCGGGGAGCTGTTTTTT
NA	TRBV7-8	TRBJ2-7	14	TRBD1	CASSSGQGSYEQYF	TGTGCCAGCAGCTCGGGACAGGGCTCCTACGAGCAGTACTTC
NA	TRBV7-3	TRBJ2-2	13	NA	CASSLRQSGELFF	TGTGCCAGCAGCCTTCGACAGTCCGGGGAGCTGTTTTTT
NA	TRBV7-9	TRBJ2-5	16	TRBD1	CASKPRWTGEGETQYF	TGTGCCAGCAAACCCCGATGGACAGGGGAGGGAGAGACCCAGTACTTC
NA	TRBV28	TRBJ2-5	14	NA	CASSLLNSQETQYF	TGTGCCAGCAGTTTATTAAACAGCCAAGAGACCCAGTACTTC
NA	TRBV6-2/TRBV6-3	TRBJ2-2	12	NA	CASSYWPGELFF	TGTGCCAGCAGTTACTGGCCCGGGGAGCTGTTTTTT
NA	TRBV10-2	TRBJ1-5	13	NA	CASRAGNLGPQHF	TGCGCCAGCAGGGCAGGGAATTTGGGGCCCCAGCATTTT
NA	TRBV11-3	TRBJ2-2	16	TRBD2	CASSFGLAGAGGELFF	TGTGCCAGCAGCTTCGGACTAGCGGGAGCGGGCGGGGAGCTGTTTTTT
NA	TRBV12-5	TRBJ2-7	14	TRBD1	CASGLGQGPYEQYF	TGTGCTAGTGGTCTCGGACAGGGACCCTACGAGCAGTACTTC
NA	TRBV18	TRBJ1-2	15	NA	CASSPLQGNNYGYTF	TGTGCCAGCTCACCACTCCAGGGGAATAACTATGGCTACACCTTC
NA	TRBV9	TRBJ2-3	16	TRBD1	CASSVRQGSGTDTQYF	TGTGCCAGCAGCGTTCGACAGGGTAGTGGCACAGATACGCAGTATTTT
NA	TRBV7-2	TRBJ2-3	12	NA	CASSSPGYTQYF	TGTGCCAGCAGCTCCCCGGGGTATACGCAGTATTTT
NA	TRBV27	TRBJ2-1	17	TRBD2	CASSPQSGLAGANEQFF	TGTGCCAGCAGTCCACAGAGCGGACTAGCGGGAGCTAATGAGCAGTTCTTC
NA	TRBV4-3	TRBJ2-3	19	TRBD2	CASSQETASGLRATDTQYF	TGCGCCAGCAGCCAAGAGACGGCTAGCGGCCTCAGGGCGACAGATACGCAGTATTTT
NA	TRBV11-1	TRBJ2-7	16	TRBD1	CASSLGGGQGAYEQYF	TGTGCCAGCAGCTTAGGAGGCGGACAGGGCGCCTACGAGCAGTACTTC
NA	TRBV7-2	TRBJ2-5	17	TRBD2	CASSPRTSGGFQETQYF	TGTGCCAGCAGCCCTAGGACTAGCGGGGGTTTCCAAGAGACCCAGTACTTC
NA	TRBV19	TRBJ1-5	18	TRBD1	CASSIRVVGTGVVQPQHF	TGTGCCAGTAGTATTCGGGTAGTAGGGACAGGGGTTGTTCAGCCCCAGCATTTT
NA	TRBV10-2	TRBJ2-7	13	NA	CASSRRGPYEQYF	TGCGCCAGCAGTCGGAGGGGGCCCTACGAGCAGTACTTC
NA	TRBV27	TRBJ2-7	13	NA	CASSSTGTREQYF	TGTGCCAGCAGTTCGACAGGAACTCGGGAGCAGTACTTC
NA	TRBV7-8	TRBJ2-4	16	TRBD2	CASSSRVAGTKNIQYF	TGTGCCAGCAGCTCCAGGGTAGCGGGGACCAAAAACATTCAGTACTTC
NA	TRBV29-1	TRBJ2-6	15	NA	CSVEDRGSGANVLTF	TGCAGCGTTGAAGATCGAGGGTCCGGGGCCAACGTCCTGACTTTC
NA	TRBV19	TRBJ1-1	13	NA	CASSIWQGGEAFF	TGTGCCAGTAGTATCTGGCAGGGCGGTGAAGCTTTCTTT
NA	TRBV7-2	TRBJ2-7	15	TRBD2	CASSTRTSDYYEQYF	TGTGCCAGCAGCACCCGGACTAGCGATTACTACGAGCAGTACTTC
once	TRBV6-5	TRBJ2-3	14	TRBD2	CASRSGGGGDTQYF	TGTGCCAGCAGGAGTGGGGGGGGTGGAGATACGCAGTATTTT
NA	TRBV11-2	TRBJ2-7	14	NA	CASSSLGVTYEQYF	TGTGCCAGCAGCTCCCTAGGGGTCACCTACGAGCAGTACTTC
NA	TRBV5-4	TRBJ1-1	15	NA	CASSLQGFVNTEAFF	TGTGCCAGCAGCTTGCAGGGGTTCGTGAACACTGAAGCTTTCTTT
NA	TRBV7-9	TRBJ1-1	15	NA	CASSLDRVMNTEAFF	TGTGCCAGCAGCTTAGACAGGGTGATGAACACTGAAGCTTTCTTT
NA	TRBV7-2	TRBJ2-1	16	TRBD2	CASRPKLAGASNEQFF	TGTGCCAGCAGGCCAAAACTAGCGGGAGCCTCCAATGAGCAGTTCTTC
NA	TRBV7-2	TRBJ1-2	12	NA	CASSSSGEPYTF	TGTGCCAGCAGCTCATCAGGGGAGCCCTACACCTTC
NA	TRBV11-2	TRBJ2-2	16	TRBD2	CASSVSGTSSTGELFF	TGTGCCAGCAGCGTCTCCGGGACTAGCAGCACCGGGGAGCTGTTTTTT
NA	TRBV13	TRBJ2-1	17	TRBD2	CASSLLSGSGSYNEQFF	TGTGCCAGCAGCTTACTTAGCGGGAGTGGCTCCTACAATGAGCAGTTCTTC
few	TRBV19	TRBJ2-2	18	TRBD2	CASSIVGLAGDHPGELFF	TGTGCCAGTAGTATAGTGGGACTAGCGGGAGATCACCCCGGGGAGCTGTTTTTT
NA	TRBV19	TRBJ2-2	16	NA	CASSMRSGFNTGELFF	TGTGCCAGTAGTATGCGGAGCGGGTTCAACACCGGGGAGCTGTTTTTT
NA	TRBV12-3/TRBV12-4	TRBJ2-7	12	NA	CASRLGGDEQYF	TGTGCCAGCAGACTCGGAGGGGACGAGCAGTACTTC
NA	TRBV2	TRBJ2-7	13	NA	CASSLNRGAEQYF	TGTGCCAGCAGCTTGAATAGGGGTGCGGAGCAGTACTTC
few	TRBV9	TRBJ2-7	17	NA	CASSVDPQSGMRLEQYF	TGTGCCAGCAGCGTAGACCCGCAATCGGGGATGAGACTCGAGCAGTACTTC
NA	TRBV6-2/TRBV6-3	TRBJ1-5	14	NA	CASSYFTTQQPQHF	TGTGCCAGCAGTTACTTCACAACGCAGCAGCCCCAGCATTTT
NA	TRBV3-1/TRBV3-2	TRBJ2-1	15	NA	CASSPNRGGRNEQFF	TGTGCCAGCAGCCCCAACAGGGGGGGTCGGAATGAGCAGTTCTTC
NA	TRBV19	TRBJ1-1	16	NA	CASRPAGLRGNTEAFF	TGTGCCAGTAGGCCCGCGGGGCTAAGGGGGAACACTGAAGCTTTCTTT
NA	TRBV25-1	TRBJ2-7	16	NA	CASSEGGGVISYEQYF	TGTGCCAGCAGTGAAGGCGGGGGCGTCATTTCCTACGAGCAGTACTTC
NA	TRBV28	TRBJ1-2	13	TRBD1	CASSLWDRDGYTF	TGTGCCAGCAGTTTATGGGACAGGGATGGCTACACCTTC
NA	TRBV27	TRBJ1-5	12	NA	CASSTGYQPQHF	TGTGCCAGTAGTACGGGGTATCAGCCCCAGCATTTT
NA	TRBV15	TRBJ2-7	14	TRBD1	CATSDGTGAYEQYF	TGTGCCACCAGCGATGGGACAGGGGCCTACGAGCAGTACTTC
few	TRBV5-3	TRBJ1-2	13	NA	CARRNKTRYGYTF	TGTGCCAGAAGGAACAAGACTCGCTATGGCTACACCTTC
NA	TRBV5-4	TRBJ2-7	15	TRBD1	CASSFRQGAPYEQYF	TGTGCCAGCAGCTTCCGTCAGGGGGCTCCCTACGAGCAGTACTTC
NA	TRBV7-2	TRBJ2-2	16	TRBD2	CASSSRLAGSTGELFF	TGTGCCAGCAGCTCGAGACTAGCGGGATCTACCGGGGAGCTGTTTTTT
NA	TRBV10-1	TRBJ1-1	15	TRBD1	CASSEPGQGGTEAFF	TGCGCCAGCAGTGAGCCCGGACAGGGGGGCACTGAAGCTTTCTTT
NA	TRBV18	TRBJ2-1	16	TRBD2	CASSPSGGRAYNEQFF	TGTGCCAGCTCGCCAAGCGGGGGGCGGGCCTACAATGAGCAGTTCTTC
NA	TRBV6-5	TRBJ2-5	13	NA	CASNRSSKETQYF	TGTGCCAGCAACCGTTCGTCTAAAGAGACCCAGTACTTC
NA	TRBV7-6	TRBJ2-7	15	TRBD2	CASSLAGTNFHEQYF	TGTGCCAGCAGCTTAGCGGGGACTAATTTCCACGAGCAGTACTTC
NA	TRBV6-5	TRBJ2-2	15	NA	CASSYSTGNTGELFF	TGTGCCAGCAGTTACTCGACGGGGAACACCGGGGAGCTGTTTTTT